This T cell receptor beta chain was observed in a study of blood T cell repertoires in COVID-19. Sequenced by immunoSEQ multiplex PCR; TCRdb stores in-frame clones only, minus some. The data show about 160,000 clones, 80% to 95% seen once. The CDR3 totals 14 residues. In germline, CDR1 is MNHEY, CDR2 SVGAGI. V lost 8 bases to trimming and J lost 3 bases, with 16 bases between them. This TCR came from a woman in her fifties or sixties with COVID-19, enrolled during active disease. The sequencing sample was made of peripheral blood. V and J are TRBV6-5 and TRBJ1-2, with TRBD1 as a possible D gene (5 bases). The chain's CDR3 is CASGGDRTDYGYTF. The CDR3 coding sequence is TGTGCCAGCGGGGGGGACCGGACGGACTATGGCTACACCTTC.